These 25 T cell receptor beta chains came from one sample sequenced in a study of CD8+ T cells in alopecia areata. The sample's treatment: oral pan-JAK inhibitor, 5-10 mg twice daily. cDNA reverse transcribed from extracted RNA served as the sequencing template. Sequencing was performed with immunoSEQ multiplex PCR; in TCRdb, only in-frame clones are kept and a portion is missing. The sample holds 200,000 to 250,000 clones, around 57% seen once. The sample here was CD4+ T cells sorted from blood, taken at week 4, from a patient treated with tofacitinib. All receptors come from a human donor with alopecia areata.

The chain couples TRBV30 to TRBJ2-3; D is possibly TRBD2 (6 bases). The CDR3 runs to 14 residues. In germline, CDR1 is GTSNPN, CDR2 SVGIG (reference sequence). Trimming pared 1 base from V and 2 bases from J, leaving 10 bases between. CDR3 coding DNA: TGTGCCTGGAGTGCGGGACTGGTCACAGATACGCAGTATTTT. It encodes CAWSAGLVTDTQYF.

The J gene is TRBJ1-5, the V gene TRBV2; no reliable D call. Germline CDR1 and CDR2: SNHLY and FYNNEI. Trimming took 3 bases from V and 0 from J, leaving 6 bases between them. The CDR3 has 14 residues. CDR3 in amino acids: CASSETYSNQPQHF. CDR3 coding DNA: TGTGCCAGCAGTGAGACTTATAGCAATCAGCCCCAGCATTTT.

The V call is TRBV7-2, the J call TRBJ2-7, with 7 bases identical to TRBD1. Germline assignment: CDR1 SGHTA and CDR2 FQGNSA. V gave up 2 bases and J gave up 3 bases; unmatched junction bases: 4. There are 14 residues in the CDR3. CDR3 DNA: TGTGCCAGCAGCTTATCTGCAGGGGGCTACGAGCAGTACTTC. It is translated as CASSLSAGGYEQYF.

V is TRBV2 and J is TRBJ2-5, with D perhaps TRBD1 (6 bases). CDR1 SNHLY and CDR2 FYNNEI come from the germline V gene. V dropped 9 bases and J dropped 9 bases, with 20 bases sitting between them. CDR3 length: 13 amino acids. The CDR3 sequence is CASVTGPGMAQYF. CDR3 coding DNA: TGTGCCAGTGTGACAGGTCCAGGGATGGCCCAGTACTTC.

V gene TRBV14 combines with J gene TRBJ2-7; 8 positions match TRBD1. Germline assignment: CDR1 SGHDN and CDR2 FVKESK. V lost 4 bases to trimming and J lost 3 bases; unmatched junction nucleotides: 5. The CDR3 spans 14 residues. CDR3 bases: TGTGCCAGCAGCCTAACAGGGGGATACTACGAGCAGTACTTC. This encodes CASSLTGGYYEQYF. The full variable domain, its missing parts supplied by reference TRBV14 and TRBJ2-7, is EAGVTQFPSHSVIEKGQTVTLRCDPISGHDNLYWYRRVMGKEIKFLLHFVKESKQDESGMPNNRFLAERTGGTYSTLKVQPAELEDSGVYFCASSLTGGYYEQYFGPGTRLTVT.

The sample holds a few counts of this clone. V gene TRBV29-1 combines with J gene TRBJ2-7, with a possible D match to TRBD1 (6 bases). The CDR3 is 13 residues long. Trimming shortened V by 7 bases and J by 0 bases, and 13 bases separated the two germline ends. Germline V lookup: CDR1 SQVTM, CDR2 ANQGSEA. The CDR3 region is CSAAHRASYEQYF. Written as DNA, the CDR3 is TGCAGCGCCGCTCACAGGGCCTCCTACGAGCAGTACTTC.

J is TRBJ2-7 and V is TRBV20-1; 7 bases agree with TRBD1. This CDR3 is 11 amino acids long. Trimming took 6 bases from V and 7 from J; bases not matched to a gene: 6. The V gene's germline CDR1 is DFQATT and CDR2 SNEGSKA (reference sequence). The CDR3 spells CSATGVGEQYF. The CDR3 DNA sequence: TGCAGTGCAACAGGGGTCGGGGAGCAGTACTTC.

This CDR3 is CASNGQVNSNQPQHF. The CDR3, as DNA: TGTGCCAGCAACGGACAGGTGAATAGCAATCAGCCCCAGCATTTT. The chain combines TRBV2 with TRBJ1-5; TRBD1 matches 7 bases. CDR3 length: 15 residues. Per the germline V gene, CDR1 is SNHLY and CDR2 is FYNNEI. Germline trimming cut 7 bases from V and 0 bases from J; bases unmatched to any gene: 6. Supplemented by reference TRBV2 and TRBJ1-5, the full variable domain reads EPEVTQTPSHQVTQMGQEVILRCVPISNHLYFYWYRQILGQKVEFLVSFYNNEISEKSEIFDDQFSVERPDGSNFTLKIRSTKLEDSAMYFCASNGQVNSNQPQHFGDGTRLSIL.

This clone turned up a few times. V is TRBV7-2 and J is TRBJ2-1; 13 bases are shared with TRBD2. Germline CDR1 is SGHTA and CDR2 is FQGNSA. The CDR3 is 19 residues long. The ends lost 4 bases at V and 0 bases at J; junction bases unmatched: 9. The CDR3 nucleotides read TGTGCCAGCAGCTGGAACCCGGGACTAGCGGGGAGCTCCTACAATGAGCAGTTCTTC. It is translated as CASSWNPGLAGSSYNEQFF.

The sample holds a few counts of this clone. The J gene is TRBJ2-3, the V gene TRBV7-2; D gene unclear. This CDR3 is built from 13 residues. Germline V gives CDR1 SGHTA, CDR2 FQGNSA. The V end lost 2 bases, the J end lost 2 bases, and 5 bases lay between the germline ends. CDR3 in amino acids: CASSLQFTDTQYF. In DNA, the CDR3 is TGTGCCAGCAGCTTACAGTTCACAGATACGCAGTATTTT.

The genes are TRBV11-2 and TRBJ2-5; D may be TRBD2 (7 bases). CDR3 size: 16 residues. Germline assignment: CDR1 SGHAT and CDR2 FQNNGV. The V and J ends lost 3 bases and 1 base respectively, with 15 bases between them. The CDR3 loop is CASSFSGGLIQETQYF. CDR3 DNA sequence: TGTGCCAGCAGCTTTTCGGGGGGCCTCATCCAAGAGACCCAGTACTTC.

The chain joins TRBV7-9 to TRBJ2-7; D is ambiguous. V shed 1 base and J shed 3 bases, with 7 bases lying between them. CDR1 is SEHNR, CDR2 FQNEAQ, per germline (reference sequence). The length of the CDR3 is 13 residues. CDR3 bases: TGTGCCAGCAGCTTAGTTCCCGTCTACGAGCAGTACTTC. This sequence encodes CASSLVPVYEQYF.

The CDR3 DNA follows: TGCAGTGCTGGCCTCTATAGTGAGCAGTTCTTC. Translating gives CSAGLYSEQFF. The V and J genes are TRBV20-1 and TRBJ2-1; D gene ambiguous. V was trimmed by 5 bases and J by 9 bases, leaving 11 bases between them. Germline V lookup: CDR1 DFQATT, CDR2 SNEGSKA (reference sequence). This CDR3 has 11 residues.

Here the CDR3 reads CASSLEGYTDTQYF. In DNA form, the CDR3 reads TGCGCCAGCAGCTTGGAAGGATACACAGATACGCAGTATTTT. The chain joins TRBV5-1 to TRBJ2-3; D not certain. CDR1 SGHRS and CDR2 YFSETQ come from the germline V gene. Deletions cut 0 bases from V and 2 bases from J, with 7 bases between. The CDR3 has 14 amino acids.

The chain links TRBV25-1 to TRBJ2-6; D perhaps matches TRBD2 (5 bases). The CDR3 covers 16 residues. Germline loops: CDR1 MGHDK, CDR2 SYGVNS. V was shortened by 6 bases and J by 0 bases, with 12 bases between the two germline ends. The CDR3: CASSDRGNSGANVLTF. The CDR3 DNA reads TGTGCCAGCAGCGATCGAGGGAACTCTGGGGCCAACGTCCTGACTTTC.

This chain connects TRBV4-3 to TRBJ2-1; 7 nucleotides line up with TRBD2. V dropped 0 bases and J dropped 6; count of bases not matched to a gene: 8. CDR3 length: 16 residues. Germline-derived CDR1 and CDR2 are LGHNA and YSLEER. CDR3 coding DNA: TGCGCCAGCAGCCAAGATAGGGGCACGGGGGGCAATGAGCAGTTCTTC. It encodes CASSQDRGTGGNEQFF.

Notes on this clone: The junction and the germline gene differ at one end; a read error may be behind it. This chain joins TRBV6-1 and TRBJ1-2; tentatively, D is TRBD1 (5 bases). The germline V gene encodes CDR1 MNHNS and CDR2 SASEGT. This CDR3 comprises 13 residues. The CDR3 DNA sequence: TGTGCCAGCAGCGAAGACAGTCTCGATGGCTACACCTTC. Amino acids: CASSEDSLDGYTF.

The chain is built from TRBV2 and TRBJ1-5; no clear D. The CDR3 runs to 12 residues. Trimming left V 6 bases short and J 0 bases short, with 3 bases between. Germline V gene sequence: CDR1 SNHLY, CDR2 FYNNEI. CDR3 nucleotides: TGTGCCAGCAGGAATAGCAATCAGCCCCAGCATTTT. Translation: CASRNSNQPQHF. Looking up the rest from reference TRBV2 and TRBJ1-5 gives the full variable domain: EPEVTQTPSHQVTQMGQEVILRCVPISNHLYFYWYRQILGQKVEFLVSFYNNEISEKSEIFDDQFSVERPDGSNFTLKIRSTKLEDSAMYFCASRNSNQPQHFGDGTRLSIL.

This clone was counted a few times. This chain links TRBV7-3 with TRBJ2-1, with TRBD1 identical over 11 bases. The CDR3 spans 16 residues. Germline assignment: CDR1 SGHTA and CDR2 FQGTGA. V was clipped by 5 bases and J by 2 bases; unmatched bases: 5. The DNA of the CDR3 is TGTGCCAGCAGCCCATCGGGACAGGGGGCCTACAATGAGCAGTTCTTC. Translating gives CASSPSGQGAYNEQFF.

This chain uses TRBV10-3 with TRBJ1-6, with TRBD1 matching over 9 bases. CDR1 and CDR2 from the germline V gene are ENHRY and SYGVKD. CDR3 length: 15 amino acids. The J segment lost 7 bases and the V segment lost 4 bases, leaving 5 bases of the junction unmatched. This CDR3 reads CAISGGTGTNSPLHF. Written as DNA, the CDR3 is TGTGCCATCAGTGGCGGGACAGGGACGAATTCACCCCTCCACTTT.

The chain combines TRBV9 with TRBJ2-2; 7 bases are shared with TRBD2. Germline V gene lookup returns CDR1 SGDLS and CDR2 YYNGEE. There are 16 residues in the CDR3. V gave up 0 bases and J gave up 2 bases; unmatched junction bases: 4. CDR3 coding DNA: TGTGCCAGCAGCGTAGGCCTAGCGGATAACACCGGGGAGCTGTTTTTT. Its protein is CASSVGLADNTGELFF.

This clone has only a few counts. The rearrangement joins TRBV25-1 to TRBJ2-7; possibly TRBD2 for D (6 bases). V was shortened by 4 bases and J by 3 bases, with 10 bases between the two germline ends. CDR1 is MGHDK, CDR2 SYGVNS, per germline. This CDR3 is 13 amino acids long. The CDR3 DNA reads TGTGCCAGCAGTGCCTCCGGGAGCTACGAGCAGTACTTC. It specifies CASSASGSYEQYF.

Many counts were recorded for this clone. The V call is TRBV5-6, the J call TRBJ2-2, with D uncertain. Germline CDR1 SGHDT, CDR2 YYEEEE. Trimming shortened V by 0 bases and J by 1 base, and 7 bases separated the two germline ends. The CDR3 covers 15 residues. In DNA form, the CDR3 reads TGTGCCAGCAGCTTGGTTCTGTTGAACACCGGGGAGCTGTTTTTT. Its protein is CASSLVLLNTGELFF.

The rearrangement joins TRBV5-4 to TRBJ1-2; 7 bases align to TRBD1. V was pared by 0 bases and J by 0 bases, with 5 bases of the junction left unmatched. This CDR3 is built from 16 residues. Germline V gene sequence: CDR1 SGHNT, CDR2 YYREEE (reference sequence). DNA for the CDR3: TGTGCCAGCAGCTTGGGGACAGGACCTTCTAACTATGGCTACACCTTC. Protein product: CASSLGTGPSNYGYTF. The variable domain in full, completed from reference TRBV5-4 and TRBJ1-2, reads ETGVTQSPTHLIKTRGQQVTLRCSSQSGHNTVSWYQQALGQGPQFIFQYYREEENGRGNFPPRFSGLQFPNYSSELNVNALELDDSALYLCASSLGTGPSNYGYTFGSGTRLTVV.

V and J are TRBV27 and TRBJ1-1; TRBD1 might be the D (5 bases). This CDR3 has 14 amino acids. V lost 4 bases, J lost 5 bases, and 14 bases lay in between. Per germline, CDR1 MNHEY and CDR2 SMNVEV (reference sequence). CDR3 coding DNA: TGTGCCAGCAGTTGGGGCATACCGGGGACTGAAGCTTTCTTT. This codes for CASSWGIPGTEAFF.